Sequencing of this T cell receptor (beta chain) was carried out in a study of Tregs in tolerant kidney transplant recipients (dated by TCRdb to 2018 to 2020). Context from the whole study: The study used TCRbeta sequencing to identify donor-specific regulatory T cells before combined kidney and bone marrow transplantation, then tracked those cells after transplant. TCRbeta repertoire sequencing was used in a few healthy controls to compare several methods for expanding Tregs specific for an allogeneic donor. The paper as a whole reports these results and caveats: Although technical replication error seemed to be minimal, the question of biological reproducibility was not addressed directly. Because the study included only a small number of patients, the results must be confirmed in larger populations and under other immunosuppression protocols. Expanding Tregs with activated donor B cells appeared to identify the most biologically relevant and donor-specific TCRbeta repertoire.

Unstimulated Tregs (CD4+CD25+CD127-), CD4+ non-Tregs (CD4+CD25-), CD4 and CD8 cells were FACS-sorted from thawed PBMCs. Blood from healthy controls was obtained either from healthy volunteers or as purchased buffy coats. Healthy control blood was processed to PBMCs with a Ficoll density gradient and then cryopreserved, whereas patient PBMCs were collected both before and after transplant. This clone has a single count. The clone's antigen remains unknown. No base quality values were provided; no much bigger clone lies one nucleotide off. The CDR3 holds 14 amino acids from the cysteine to the phenylalanine. Just the 42-base CDR3 DNA is kept, in frame starting at base 1. From a lookup of the germline V gene, CDR1 and CDR2 are SGHAT and FQNNGV. Trimming leaves V shorter by 3 bases and J shorter by 4 bases, with the junction holding 1 base beyond the gene matches. For TCRbeta CDR3 sequencing, genomic DNA from the sorted cells was extracted using the QIAGEN DNeasy Blood and Tissue Kit. High-throughput TCRbeta CDR3 sequencing was carried out commercially through immunoSEQ, with PCR amplification with bias correction and internal controls included. The source study handled its data this way. Unique productive TCRbeta sequences were defined by CDR3 nucleotide sequence where primers matched, otherwise by CDR3 amino acid sequence with Vbeta and Jbeta genes. To correct sorting error, sequences shared between sorted populations at a frequency ratio of 2:1 or less were removed; the rest were assigned to the higher population. A sequence counted as donor-reactive if, in CFSE-low cells, the sequence had a frequency of at least 0.01% and was expanded at least 5-fold compared with unstimulated cells. Jensen-Shannon divergence calculated on the top 100 TCRbeta sequences ranked by frequency was used to measure repertoire divergence. When a sample had multiple sequencing runs, each run was corrected for sorting error separately and the runs were then pooled. The immuneACCESS repertoire file appears here via TCRdb, limited to in-frame rearrangements. These files lack a portion of the clones; in checked studies, under half of the deficit traces to unresolved V genes, and the cause of the others is not known. V and J calls and clone size are those listed in that table; D and trimming were worked out from the DNA. The sample yields around 230,000 clones; about four fifths were counted once. The ten top clones hold roughly 0.67% of the sample.

Recombination connected TRBV11-2 to TRBJ2-2; 8 middle bases align to TRBD1. This TCR came from a human donor in good health. Sequencing was performed on CD4+ T cells from blood. The CDR3 in this case is CASSFGQGTGELFF. Here is the DNA: TGTGCCAGCAGCTTCGGACAGGGCACCGGGGAGCTGTTTTTT.